This TCR beta chain was identified in a study of T cell responses to AZD1222 COVID-19 vaccine. Profiled with immunoSEQ multiplex PCR; TCRdb holds only in-frame clones, not every one. The sample lists tens of thousands of clones; 86% were seen once. CDR1 SQVTM and CDR2 ANQGSEA come from the germline V gene. The CDR3 runs 12 residues. With V trimmed by 6 bases and J by 4 bases, 5 bases remained unmatched. The origin of this receptor is an adult in good health. The V and J genes are TRBV29-1 and TRBJ1-2, with 7 bases identical to TRBD1. The starting material was peripheral blood, obtained on day 0 of AZD1222 vaccination. This CDR3 reads CSVTGQSYGYTF. DNA for the CDR3: TGCAGCGTAACGGGACAGAGCTATGGCTACACCTTC.